The clone carrying this T cell receptor beta chain was counted only a few times. Antigen unknown. Expressed TCRB transcripts were sequenced after all isolated RNA was converted to cDNA. Some clones are missing from TCRdb's copy, which holds only in-frame ones; the method was immunoSEQ multiplex PCR. The data show hundreds of thousands of clones, roughly 12% seen once. This specimen comes from a study of beta chain features in type 1 diabetes. Study outcomes and limitations: All four CD4+ subsets from Type 1 diabetes patients carried moderately but significantly shorter TCRB CDR3s. It was among patients, rather than healthy donors, that naive, central memory and Treg TCRB repertoires appeared more similar.

The CDR3 loop spans 16 amino acids. CDR1 is SGDLS, CDR2 YYNGEE, per germline. The ends lost 0 bases at V and 2 bases at J; junction bases unmatched: 5. Each sorted population was over 98% pure. The J gene is TRBJ2-3, the V gene TRBV9; TRBD2 agrees at 8 bases. The TCR originated in a young woman with type 1 diabetes. The sequencing input was naive CD4+ T cells from blood. CDR3 protein: CASSVGPAGDTDTQYF. As DNA, the CDR3 is TGTGCCAGCAGCGTAGGTCCAGCGGGGGACACAGATACGCAGTATTTT. The entire variable domain, with the rest obtained from reference TRBV9 and TRBJ2-3, is as follows: DSGVTQTPKHLITATGQRVTLRCSPRSGDLSVYWYQQSLDQGLQFLIQYYNGEERAKGNILERFSAQQFPDLHSELNLSSLELGDSALYFCASSVGPAGDTDTQYFGPGTRLTVL.